This T cell receptor beta chain derives from a study of blood T cell repertoires in COVID-19. On the study more broadly: PBMCs, B-cell-depleted T cells, or T cells were the source of the cDNA or gDNA that made up the material.

CDR1 is SGHDT, CDR2 YYEEEE, per germline. V was shortened by 0 bases and J by 1 base, with 11 bases between the two germline ends. CDR3 size: 16 residues. The repertoire was sequenced with immunoSEQ multiplex PCR; TCRdb's copy has only in-frame clones and lacks some. The data contain about 60,000 clones, approximately 82% of them singletons. The origin of this receptor is a man between 60 and 70 years old with acute or convalescent COVID-19. Material: peripheral blood. The chain uses TRBV5-6 and TRBJ1-3; tentative D call: TRBD1 (5 bases). The CDR3 DNA sequence: TGTGCCAGCAGCTTGGGCCCTCAGGGTTCTGGAAACACCATATATTTT. Translated, it gives CASSLGPQGSGNTIYF.